This TCR beta chain was retrieved from a study of T cells in Graves' hyperthyroidism and ophthalmopathy. General study results and limits: Progression to ophthalmopathy was predicted a median of 6.5 months early. The blood repertoire included most of the expanded thyroid clonotypes above 0.001.

The authors deemed Graves' hyperthyroidism stable absent ophthalmopathy progression within 18 months. Subjects aged 18 to 65 presented with newly diagnosed hyperthyroidism of less than 2 months' duration. From RNA transcripts, TCR beta CDR3 regions were amplified. RT-PCR in the first round (using the HTBI primer set) targeted the TCR CDR3. TCRdb reanalysed the multiplex PCR reads using MiXCR and keeps one entry per CDR3 protein. The repertoire holds about 360,000 distinct CDR3 sequences, around 25% seen once, with 73% in the top ten. Notes on this clonotype: The antigen is undetermined.

Trimming took 2 bases from V and 8 from J, leaving 13 bases between them. The CDR3 runs 14 residues. Germline CDR1 and CDR2: SGHTA and FQGTGA. The J gene is TRBJ2-1, the V gene TRBV7-3; possible D gene TRBD2, 5 bases. The receptor's source is a man aged 50 or older with Graves' hyperthyroidism. Sequenced material: blood. As DNA, the CDR3 is TGTGCCAGCAGCTTAGGCGTGAGCGGCGATGAGCAGTTCTTC. This codes for CASSLGVSGDEQFF. Full variable domain (rest looked up from reference TRBV7-3 and TRBJ2-1): GAGVSQTPSNKVTEKGKYVELRCDPISGHTALYWYRQSLGQGPEFLIYFQGTGAADDSGLPNDRFFAVRPEGSVSTLKIQRTERGDSAVYLCASSLGVSGDEQFFGPGTRLTVL.